This T cell receptor beta chain derives from a study of OX40 agonist ivuxolimab in advanced cancers. Study findings and constraints: Some patients without response likewise showed low normalized clonal expansion. Clones of CD4+ and CD8+ blood T cells grew by week 6 at doses of 0.1 to 3.0 mg/kg.

This clone was recorded once. The antigen is not known. V lost 5 bases and J lost 6, with 14 bases in between. Germline V CDR1 and CDR2: LNHDA, SQIVND (reference sequence). The CDR3 runs to 15 residues. This table comes from immunoSEQ multiplex PCR, and its TCRdb copy is limited to in-frame clones, with some not included. The sample has fewer than 100,000 clones, around 87% seen once. The chain links TRBV19 to TRBJ1-6; a weak D match, TRBD1 (5 bases). This specimen consisted of CD4+ or CD8+ T cells sorted from blood, obtained in a trial of the OX40 agonist ivuxolimab. The clonotype comes from an adult with an advanced solid tumor such as melanoma, head and neck, liver or kidney cancer. DNA for the CDR3: TGTGCCAGTAGTGGGGGGGTGGTGGGTAATTCACCCCTCCACTTT. Residues: CASSGGVVGNSPLHF.